This is a list of T cell receptor beta chains from one sample in a study of identifying expanded T cells in peripheral blood. This table comes from immunoSEQ multiplex PCR, and its TCRdb copy is limited to in-frame clones, with some not included. The data contain some 75,000 clones, 75% to 90% of them singletons. The sample was blood. The receptors come from a person aged 18-70 years in good health. CDR3s leave out the opening cysteine and the closing phenylalanine or tryptophan. Fields, in order: clone size, V gene, J gene, CDR3 length, D gene, CDR3 protein. A D gene is named only where the DNA matches it firmly. Expanded clones are given a class, and other clones once, few, many or no size at all.

.	TRBV7-2	TRBJ2-1	13	TRBD2	ASRLRLADSNEQF
once	TRBV11-2	TRBJ1-6	14	.	ASRTIQPFYNSPLH
.	TRBV6-5	TRBJ1-5	12	TRBD1	ASSSGQGGQPQH
once	TRBV9	TRBJ2-1	13	TRBD2	ASSVGGGTYNEQF
.	TRBV4-1	TRBJ2-3	13	.	ASSQDLTSRDTQY
.	TRBV5-1	TRBJ2-3	14	.	ASSQELGTSTDTQY
once	TRBV7-9	TRBJ2-3	13	.	ASSFDLTSTDTQY
.	TRBV7-2	TRBJ2-7	14	.	ASSLEPPSTLGEQY
once	TRBV28	TRBJ2-2	13	.	ASFNSGGNTGELF
.	TRBV12-5	TRBJ2-1	16	.	ASGLVPHPLGAHNEQF
few	TRBV6-1	TRBJ1-5	11	.	ASSKERNQPQH
.	TRBV30	TRBJ1-4	14	.	AWSNRDAATNEKLF
.	TRBV11-2	TRBJ2-7	11	.	ASATGSSYEQY
.	TRBV29-1	TRBJ2-5	12	.	SLAGWGSGETQY
.	TRBV5-6	TRBJ1-2	14	TRBD1	ASSIGGTGVNYGYT
.	TRBV7-6	TRBJ2-5	14	TRBD2	ASSSGTSGRRETQY
.	TRBV27	TRBJ2-2	16	.	ASSLSHWRGANTGELF
.	TRBV13	TRBJ1-1	11	.	ASSSSRNTEAF
.	TRBV5-1	TRBJ1-4	15	TRBD1	ASSLLGQGTTNEKLF
once	TRBV7-9	TRBJ1-2	11	.	ASSLGPFYGYT
.	TRBV11-2	TRBJ1-5	14	TRBD1	ASSTLDRGDGQPQH
.	TRBV2	TRBJ2-7	11	TRBD1	ASDRTGSNEQY
.	TRBV6-6	TRBJ2-2	12	.	ASRILGVTGELF
once	TRBV5-1	TRBJ2-2	13	.	ASRRTVSAPGELF
.	TRBV7-2	TRBJ1-1	11	.	ASSYQPGSEAF
.	TRBV5-1	TRBJ2-1	13	TRBD2	ASSLAPSGIYEQF
.	TRBV19	TRBJ1-5	12	.	ASSIRGPIQPQH
.	TRBV19	TRBJ1-2	13	TRBD1	ASSRTGLPNYGYT
.	TRBV9	TRBJ2-3	13	TRBD2	ASSSSGRATDTQY
.	TRBV5-6	TRBJ2-1	13	TRBD2	ASTLIAGAYNEQF
.	TRBV11-2	TRBJ1-2	12	.	ASSPISGNYGYT
once	TRBV19	TRBJ1-3	12	.	ASSMAASGNTIY
.	TRBV5-5	TRBJ2-7	11	TRBD1	ASTGTASYEQY
.	TRBV7-8	TRBJ2-7	15	TRBD1	ASSPTRDRVGSYEQY
.	TRBV5-1	TRBJ2-3	12	TRBD2	ASSWAGGSDTQY
.	TRBV12-5	TRBJ2-2	14	.	ASGLVLGTYTGELF
.	TRBV28	TRBJ2-7	12	.	ASGERIGSYEQY
.	TRBV5-6	TRBJ2-7	11	.	ASSLVSGYEQY
.	TRBV15	TRBJ2-1	11	.	ATSRKGGTEQF
.	TRBV9	TRBJ2-3	13	TRBD2	ASSISGYGTDTQY
.	TRBV7-3	TRBJ2-7	13	.	ASSTFHWFDYEQY
.	TRBV6-5	TRBJ2-1	13	TRBD2	ASKDAGGEGNEQF
.	TRBV5-1	TRBJ2-7	13	TRBD2	ASRAAGRGTYEQY